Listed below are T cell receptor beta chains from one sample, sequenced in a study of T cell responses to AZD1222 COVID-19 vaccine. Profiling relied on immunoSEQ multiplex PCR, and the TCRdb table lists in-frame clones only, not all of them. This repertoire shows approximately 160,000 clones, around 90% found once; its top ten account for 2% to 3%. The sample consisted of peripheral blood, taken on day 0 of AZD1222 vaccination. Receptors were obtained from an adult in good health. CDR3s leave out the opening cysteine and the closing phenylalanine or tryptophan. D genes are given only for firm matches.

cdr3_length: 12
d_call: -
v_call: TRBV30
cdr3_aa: AWSVQLANYGYT

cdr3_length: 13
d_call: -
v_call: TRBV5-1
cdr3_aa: ASSLQEGSYNEQF

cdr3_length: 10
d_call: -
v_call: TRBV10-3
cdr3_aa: ASSEDSPEAF

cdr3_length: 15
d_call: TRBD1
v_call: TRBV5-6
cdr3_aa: ASSLRTGPFSSYEQY

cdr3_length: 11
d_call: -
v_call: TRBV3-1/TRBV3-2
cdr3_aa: ASSQDWGQPQH

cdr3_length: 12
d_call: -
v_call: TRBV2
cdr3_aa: ASRNREGNQPQH

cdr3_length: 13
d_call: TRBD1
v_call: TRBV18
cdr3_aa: ASSTGQGEQETQY

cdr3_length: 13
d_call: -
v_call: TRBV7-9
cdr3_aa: ASSFGGQFNEKLF

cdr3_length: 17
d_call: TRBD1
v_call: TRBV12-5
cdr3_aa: ASGLEGQGIWSYNSPLH

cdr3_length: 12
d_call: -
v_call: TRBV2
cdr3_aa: ASRQGSNTGELF

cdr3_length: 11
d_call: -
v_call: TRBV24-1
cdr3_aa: ATSAGDNQPQH

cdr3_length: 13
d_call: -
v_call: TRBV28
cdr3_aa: ASSSQKGGNEKLF

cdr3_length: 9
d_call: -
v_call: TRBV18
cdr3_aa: ASSPGGSQF

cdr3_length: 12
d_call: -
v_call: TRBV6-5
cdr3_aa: ASSWRGYQETQY

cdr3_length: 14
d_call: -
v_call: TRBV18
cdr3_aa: ASSPTTRSNAGELF

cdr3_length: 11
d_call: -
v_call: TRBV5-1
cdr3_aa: ASSLSKGTEAF

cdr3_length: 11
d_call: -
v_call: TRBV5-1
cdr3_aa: ASSSEGNYGYT

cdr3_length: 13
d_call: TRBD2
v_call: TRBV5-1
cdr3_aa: ASSQTSGRAGELF

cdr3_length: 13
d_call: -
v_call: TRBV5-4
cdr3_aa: ASSSQKGLAGGYT

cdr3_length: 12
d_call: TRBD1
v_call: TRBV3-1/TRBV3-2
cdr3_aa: ASSERGTAGGYT

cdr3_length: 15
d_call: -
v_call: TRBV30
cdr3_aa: AWSVRGRGYSNQPQH

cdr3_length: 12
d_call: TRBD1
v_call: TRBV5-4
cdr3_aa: ASSPGTGAHEQY

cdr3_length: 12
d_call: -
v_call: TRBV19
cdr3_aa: ASSAQGTNYGYT

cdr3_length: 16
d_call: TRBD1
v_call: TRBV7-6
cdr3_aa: ASSLVDRGPTSGNTIY

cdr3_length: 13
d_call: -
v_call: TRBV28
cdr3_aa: ASREEAVLNDEQY

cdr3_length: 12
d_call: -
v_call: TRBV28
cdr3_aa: ASSDRPTPYEQY

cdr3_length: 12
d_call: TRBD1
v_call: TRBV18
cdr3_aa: ASSPGTGGWEQY

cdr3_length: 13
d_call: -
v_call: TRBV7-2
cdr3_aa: ASSSGGRDTNIQY

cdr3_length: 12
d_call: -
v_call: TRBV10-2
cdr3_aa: ASSESRSPREQF

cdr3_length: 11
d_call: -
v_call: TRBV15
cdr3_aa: ATSARGAQVPL

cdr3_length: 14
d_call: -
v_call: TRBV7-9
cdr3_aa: ASSLEGLSFGNTIY

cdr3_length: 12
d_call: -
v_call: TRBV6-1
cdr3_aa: ASSEAPRGSGYT

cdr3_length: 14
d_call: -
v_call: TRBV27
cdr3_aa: ASSPRAVDSYNEQF

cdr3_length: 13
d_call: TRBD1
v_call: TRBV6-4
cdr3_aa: ASSLSPGGIYGYT

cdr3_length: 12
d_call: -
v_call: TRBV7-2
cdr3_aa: ASSLGGSNYGYT

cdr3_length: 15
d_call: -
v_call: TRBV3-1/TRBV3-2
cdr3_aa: ASSRRDPYYRNSPLH

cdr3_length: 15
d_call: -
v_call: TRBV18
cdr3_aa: ASSHREQYSMNTEAF

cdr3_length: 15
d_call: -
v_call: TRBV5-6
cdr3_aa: ASSSHGRSGSNQPQH

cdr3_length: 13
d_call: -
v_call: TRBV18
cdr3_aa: ASSPPSAYQETQY

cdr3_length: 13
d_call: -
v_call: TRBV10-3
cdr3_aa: AISDKGRDTGELF

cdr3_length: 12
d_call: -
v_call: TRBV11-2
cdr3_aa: ASSLGQGDYGYT

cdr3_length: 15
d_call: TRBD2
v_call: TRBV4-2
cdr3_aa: ASSQDRAGAGQETQY

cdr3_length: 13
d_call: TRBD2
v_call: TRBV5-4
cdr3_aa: ASSLSGSLSSEQF

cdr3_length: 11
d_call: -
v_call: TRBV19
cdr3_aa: ASSISRDTEAF

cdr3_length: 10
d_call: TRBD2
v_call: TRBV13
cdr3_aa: ASSPRGGSQY

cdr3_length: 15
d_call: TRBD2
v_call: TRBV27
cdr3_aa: ASSFIGVAGRTGELF

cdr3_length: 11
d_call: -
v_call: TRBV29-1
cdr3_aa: SVAPGLGTEAF

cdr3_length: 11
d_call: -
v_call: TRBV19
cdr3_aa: ASSLRTYQPQH

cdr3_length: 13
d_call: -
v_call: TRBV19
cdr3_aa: ASSLRTTSGNTIY

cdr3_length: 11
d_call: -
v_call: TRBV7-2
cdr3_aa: ASSPTSNYGYT

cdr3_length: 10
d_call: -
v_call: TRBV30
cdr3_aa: AWSVRGYEQY

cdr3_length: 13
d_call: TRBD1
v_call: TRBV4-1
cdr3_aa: ASSQEGQGVGGYT

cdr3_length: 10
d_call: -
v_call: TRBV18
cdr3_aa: ASSHGTGELF

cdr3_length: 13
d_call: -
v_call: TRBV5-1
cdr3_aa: ASSPGGRHTDTQY

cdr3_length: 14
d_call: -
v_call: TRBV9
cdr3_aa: ASSVGFLTGEDTQY